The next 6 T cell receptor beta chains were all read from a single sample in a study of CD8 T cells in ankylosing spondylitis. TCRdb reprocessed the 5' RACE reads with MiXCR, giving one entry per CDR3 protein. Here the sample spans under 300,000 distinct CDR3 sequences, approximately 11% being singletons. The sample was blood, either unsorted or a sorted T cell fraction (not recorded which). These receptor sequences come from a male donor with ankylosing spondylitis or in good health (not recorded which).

As DNA, the CDR3 is TGTGCCAGCAGCCAAGGGAACTCTGGAAACACCATATATTTT. Translation gives CASSQGNSGNTIYF. The V gene is TRBV16, the J gene TRBJ1-3; no reliable D call. The V end was cut by 2 bases, the J end by 0 bases, with 5 bases between. This CDR3 is built from 14 residues. The V gene's germline CDR1 is KGHSY and CDR2 FQNENV.

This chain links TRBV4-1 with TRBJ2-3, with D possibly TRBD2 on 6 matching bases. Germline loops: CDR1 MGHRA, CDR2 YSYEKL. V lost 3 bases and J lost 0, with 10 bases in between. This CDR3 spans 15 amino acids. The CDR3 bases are TGCGCCAGCAGCCATTTAGCGGCTAGCACAGATACGCAGTATTTT. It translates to CASSHLAASTDTQYF.

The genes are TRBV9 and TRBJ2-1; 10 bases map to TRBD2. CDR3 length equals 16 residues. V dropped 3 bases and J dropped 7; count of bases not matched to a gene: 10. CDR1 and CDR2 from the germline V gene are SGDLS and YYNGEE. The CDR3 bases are TGTGCCAGCAGCGCGCCACCAGGGACTAGCGTGAATGAGCAGTTCTTC. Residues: CASSAPPGTSVNEQFF.

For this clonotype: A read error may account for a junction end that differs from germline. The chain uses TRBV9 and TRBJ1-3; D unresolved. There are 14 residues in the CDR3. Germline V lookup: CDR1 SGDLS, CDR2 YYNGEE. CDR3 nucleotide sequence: TGTGCCAGCAGCGTAGGGGATGACCGAAAAACCATATATTTT. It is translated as CASSVGDDRKTIYF.

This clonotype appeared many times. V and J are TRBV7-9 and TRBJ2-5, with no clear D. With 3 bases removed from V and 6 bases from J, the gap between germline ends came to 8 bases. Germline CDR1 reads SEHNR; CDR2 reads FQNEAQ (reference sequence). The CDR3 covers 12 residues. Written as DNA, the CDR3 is TGTGCCAGCAGCTTGGGTACGCAGACCCAGTACTTC. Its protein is CASSLGTQTQYF.

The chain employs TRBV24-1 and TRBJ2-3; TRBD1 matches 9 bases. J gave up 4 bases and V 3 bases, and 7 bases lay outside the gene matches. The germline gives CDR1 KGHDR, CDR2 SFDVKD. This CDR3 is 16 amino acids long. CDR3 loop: CATSDRPGQGPDTQYF. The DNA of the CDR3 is TGTGCCACCAGTGATCGGCCGGGACAGGGACCAGATACGCAGTATTTT.